These T cell receptor beta chains were read from a single sample in a study of blood T cell repertoires in COVID-19. Clones were read by immunoSEQ multiplex PCR, and TCRdb kept only the in-frame ones, dropping some. The sample lists about 220,000 clones; around 86% were seen once. The sample comprised peripheral blood. Receptors originate from a woman in her seventies with COVID-19, enrolled during active disease. Both conserved end residues are part of each CDR3. Fields, in order: CDR3 protein, CDR3 DNA, J gene, D gene, clone size, V gene. D genes are given only for firm matches. Clone size is shown for a subset of rows, as once, few, many or a class of expanded clone.

CDR3aa: CASSSSSLKETQYF
CDR3nt: TGTGCCAGCAGCTCTAGTTCCCTGAAAGAGACCCAGTACTTC
j_gene: TRBJ2-5
d_gene: -
abundance: -
v_gene: TRBV25-1

CDR3aa: CATQGLAGVGGETQYF
CDR3nt: TGTGCCACCCAGGGACTAGCGGGAGTTGGGGGAGAGACCCAGTACTTC
j_gene: TRBJ2-5
d_gene: TRBD2
abundance: -
v_gene: TRBV28

CDR3aa: CASSEAHHGYTF
CDR3nt: TGTGCCAGCAGTGAGGCCCACCATGGCTACACCTTC
j_gene: TRBJ1-2
d_gene: -
abundance: -
v_gene: TRBV6-2/TRBV6-3

CDR3aa: CASSQLAGGYNEQFF
CDR3nt: TGTGCCAGCAGTCAACTAGCGGGAGGGTACAATGAGCAGTTCTTC
j_gene: TRBJ2-1
d_gene: TRBD2
abundance: -
v_gene: TRBV6-6

CDR3aa: CASSVAGESNQPQHF
CDR3nt: TGTGCCAGCAGCGTAGCGGGGGAAAGCAATCAGCCCCAGCATTTT
j_gene: TRBJ1-5
d_gene: -
abundance: -
v_gene: TRBV9

CDR3aa: CASSLGGGSWSNEQFF
CDR3nt: TGTGCCAGCAGCTTAGGCGGCGGGAGTTGGAGTAATGAGCAGTTCTTC
j_gene: TRBJ2-1
d_gene: TRBD2
abundance: -
v_gene: TRBV7-2

CDR3aa: CASSHNSGSDPYNEQFF
CDR3nt: TGTGCCAGCAGCCACAATAGCGGGAGCGACCCCTACAATGAGCAGTTCTTC
j_gene: TRBJ2-1
d_gene: TRBD2
abundance: -
v_gene: TRBV3-1/TRBV3-2

CDR3aa: CASSLEQDTGELFF
CDR3nt: TGTGCCAGCAGCTTAGAACAGGACACCGGGGAGCTGTTTTTT
j_gene: TRBJ2-2
d_gene: -
abundance: -
v_gene: TRBV11-3

CDR3aa: CASSLADSYSNQPQHF
CDR3nt: TGTGCCAGCAGCTTGGCAGACTCCTATAGCAATCAGCCCCAGCATTTT
j_gene: TRBJ1-5
d_gene: -
abundance: once
v_gene: TRBV5-5

CDR3aa: CATVRTGFYGYTF
CDR3nt: TGTGCCACCGTTCGGACAGGGTTCTATGGCTACACCTTC
j_gene: TRBJ1-2
d_gene: TRBD1
abundance: once
v_gene: TRBV5-8

CDR3aa: CASSPGTGGQVDTQYF
CDR3nt: TGTGCCAGCAGCCCCGGGACAGGGGGCCAGGTAGATACGCAGTATTTT
j_gene: TRBJ2-3
d_gene: TRBD1
abundance: few
v_gene: TRBV7-3

CDR3aa: CSAAPTGSNTEAFF
CDR3nt: TGCAGCGCGGCCCCCACAGGATCTAACACTGAAGCTTTCTTT
j_gene: TRBJ1-1
d_gene: -
abundance: -
v_gene: TRBV29-1

CDR3aa: CASSLTLISYEQYF
CDR3nt: TGTGCCAGCAGCCTTACTCTCATCTCCTACGAGCAGTACTTC
j_gene: TRBJ2-7
d_gene: -
abundance: -
v_gene: TRBV7-2

CDR3aa: CASSLATGKNIQYF
CDR3nt: TGCGCCAGCAGCTTGGCGACAGGGAAGAACATTCAGTACTTC
j_gene: TRBJ2-4
d_gene: TRBD1
abundance: -
v_gene: TRBV5-1

CDR3aa: CASSLPGGAYNEQFF
CDR3nt: TGCGCCAGCAGCCTCCCAGGGGGCGCCTACAATGAGCAGTTCTTC
j_gene: TRBJ2-1
d_gene: TRBD1
abundance: -
v_gene: TRBV5-1

CDR3aa: CASSSLPQTEAFF
CDR3nt: TGTGCCAGCAGCTCGCTCCCCCAGACTGAAGCTTTCTTT
j_gene: TRBJ1-1
d_gene: -
abundance: -
v_gene: TRBV7-2

CDR3aa: CASSVYQGAEAFF
CDR3nt: TGTGCCAGCAGCGTATATCAGGGTGCTGAAGCTTTCTTT
j_gene: TRBJ1-1
d_gene: -
abundance: -
v_gene: TRBV9